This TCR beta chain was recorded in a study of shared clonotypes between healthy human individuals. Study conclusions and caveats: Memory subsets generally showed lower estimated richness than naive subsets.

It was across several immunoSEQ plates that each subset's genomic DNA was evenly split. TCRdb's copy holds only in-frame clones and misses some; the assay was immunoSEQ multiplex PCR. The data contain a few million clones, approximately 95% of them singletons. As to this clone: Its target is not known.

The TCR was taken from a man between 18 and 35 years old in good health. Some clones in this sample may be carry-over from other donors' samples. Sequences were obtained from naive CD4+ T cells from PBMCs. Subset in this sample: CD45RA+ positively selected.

The CDR3 DNA follows: TGTGCCAGCAGTAGGACAGGGCTAATGAACACTGAAGCTTTCTTT. It yields the protein CASSRTGLMNTEAFF. The chain recombines TRBV27 with TRBJ1-1, with TRBD1 identical over 8 bases. V trimming: 5 bases; J trimming: 0 bases; junction bases outside the gene matches: 5. CDR1 is MNHEY, CDR2 SMNVEV, per germline (reference sequence). The CDR3 has 15 amino acids.